These 8 T cell receptor beta chains were sequenced from one sample in a study of CD8+CD57+ T cells in acquired aplastic anemia. Genomic DNA was employed as the template in profiling TCR beta VDJ and CDR3. TCRdb ran MiXCR on the reads and lists one entry per CDR3 protein. The sample includes 150,000 to 200,000 distinct CDR3 sequences, less than 65% of them seen just once. The material sequenced was sorted CD4+, CD8+, or CD8+CD57+ T cells (not recorded which) from PBMCs. Receptors were obtained from a human donor with severe aplastic anemia or a healthy control (not recorded which).

This chain joins TRBV20-1 and TRBJ2-7; maybe TRBD1 (6 bases). The J call may be incorrect, as the DNA end agrees better with TRBJ2-1. The CDR3 totals 11 residues. Germline CDR1 and CDR2: DFQATT and SNEGSKA (reference sequence). The CDR3 spells CSADRYNEQFF. In nucleotides, the CDR3 is TGCAGTGCTGACAGGTACAATGAGCAGTTCTTC.

The chain combines TRBV15 with TRBJ1-6, with 12 bases that match TRBD1. Germline-derived CDR1 and CDR2 are LNHNV and YYDKDF (reference sequence). The CDR3 has 17 amino acids. Trimming cost V 4 bases and J 6 bases; bases outside gene matches: 7. As DNA, the CDR3 is TGTGCCACCAGCATCCCGGGACAGGGGGCTTCTAATTCACCCCTCCACTTT. Residues: CATSIPGQGASNSPLHF. Full variable domain (rest looked up from reference TRBV15 and TRBJ1-6): DAMVIQNPRYQVTQFGKPVTLSCSQTLNHNVMYWYQQKSSQAPKLLFHYYDKDFNNEADTPDNFQSRRPNTSFCFLDIRSPGLGDTAMYLCATSIPGQGASNSPLHFGNGTRLTVT.

About this clonotype: Sequence at one end of the junction differs from germline and may be a read error. This chain connects TRBV2 to TRBJ2-1; 9 bases align to TRBD2. This CDR3 has 16 amino acids. CDR1 is SNHLY, CDR2 FYNNEI, per germline. CDR3 sequence reads: CAISESGTSWDYEQFF. The CDR3 nucleotides read TGTGCCATCAGTGAGTCCGGGACTAGCTGGGACTATGAGCAGTTCTTC.

This chain connects TRBV10-3 to TRBJ2-3; 14 bases agree with TRBD2. This CDR3 is 14 amino acids long. Losses at the gene ends were 8 bases for V and 5 bases for J; bases not matched to a gene: 3. Germline V CDR1 and CDR2: ENHRY, SYGVKD. The CDR3 DNA reads TGTGCCATCGGGGGACTAGCGGGAGAAGATACGCAGTATTTT. Amino acid sequence: CAIGGLAGEDTQYF.

This rearrangement joins TRBV5-1 to TRBJ2-3; possibly TRBD1 for D (5 bases). This CDR3 region has 17 residues. Trimming took off 0 bases at V and 3 bases at J, with 17 bases between the two ends. Looked up from germline, CDR1 is SGHRS and CDR2 is YFSETQ. DNA for the CDR3: TGCGCCAGCAGCTTGGCCCTCTTAATGGCAGGGACAGATACGCAGTATTTT. It yields the protein CASSLALLMAGTDTQYF.

On this clonotype itself: In this CDR3 the conserved last residue, phenylalanine or tryptophan, is missing, so a read error is likely. The J gene is TRBJ1-2, the V gene TRBV7-2, with a possible D match to TRBD1 (5 bases). V lost 5 bases and J 0 bases, leaving 19 bases between the germline ends. Germline loops: CDR1 SGHTA, CDR2 FQGNSA. The CDR3 is 17 amino acids. The CDR3 reads CASSDRDAYSPNYGYTS. In DNA, the CDR3 is TGTGCCAGCAGCGATCGGGACGCATACTCCCCTAACTATGGCTACACCTCC.

The chain recombines TRBV7-6 with TRBJ2-7, with D perhaps TRBD1 or TRBD2 (5 bases each). The CDR3 has 16 residues. Deletions cut 1 base from V and 0 bases from J, with 13 bases between. Germline V lookup: CDR1 SGHVS, CDR2 FNYEAQ. In DNA form, the CDR3 reads TGTGCCAGCAGCTTAGGGGTGTCGGGGACCTCCTACGAGCAGTACTTC. This translates into CASSLGVSGTSYEQYF. Combining the CDR3 with reference TRBV7-6 and TRBJ2-7 gives the whole variable domain GAGVSQSPRYKVTKRGQDVALRCDPISGHVSLYWYRQALGQGPEFLTYFNYEAQQDKSGLPNDRFSAERPEGSISTLTIQRTEQRDSAMYRCASSLGVSGTSYEQYFGPGTRLTVT.

The gene calls are TRBV25-1 and TRBJ1-4, with D perhaps matching TRBD1 (5 bases). Trimming took off 8 bases at V and 7 bases at J, with 14 bases between the two ends. This CDR3 region has 13 residues. The germline V gene has CDR1 MGHDK and CDR2 SYGVNS. CDR3 loop: CASGMTEGEKLFF. The DNA of the CDR3 is TGTGCCAGCGGCATGACAGAGGGTGAAAAACTGTTTTTT. Full variable domain (remainder filled in from reference TRBV25-1 and TRBJ1-4): EADIYQTPRYLVIGTGKKITLECSQTMGHDKMYWYQQDPGMELHLIHYSYGVNSTEKGDLSSESTVSRIRTEHFPLTLESARPSHTSQYLCASGMTEGEKLFFGSGTQLSVL.